This TCR beta chain was sequenced for a study of OX40 agonist ivuxolimab in advanced cancers. Study details: The group had a mean age of around 60 years, ranged from about 20 to 90, and was 80% to 90% male. Participants could have had prior anti-PD-1, anti-PD-L1 or anti-CTLA-4 therapy, and more than 35% had some. The study, taken as a whole, reports: The study did not work out the antigen specificity of the expanded peripheral T cells.

Blood was sampled at baseline, cycle 4 day 1, and cycle 7 day 1. V lost 2 bases and J lost 8; bases outside the gene matches: 3. Per germline, CDR1 SGHNT and CDR2 YYREEE (reference sequence). This CDR3 region has 14 residues. Details on this clone: Its antigen is undetermined.

TCRdb's table, derived via immunoSEQ multiplex PCR, lists solely in-frame clones and lacks some. The table includes 50,000 or so clones, 75% to 80% detected once. The sequence was obtained from an adult with an advanced solid tumor such as melanoma, head and neck, liver or kidney cancer. The chain is built from TRBV5-4 and TRBJ1-4; 10 positions agree with TRBD1. The specimen comprised CD4+ or CD8+ T cells sorted from blood, sampled in a trial of the OX40 agonist ivuxolimab. The CDR3 DNA reads TGTGCCAGCAGCTTCGGACAGGGGGAAGAAAAACTGTTTTTT. As protein: CASSFGQGEEKLFF.